The 19 T cell receptor beta chains presented below share a single source sample, sequenced in a study of cytomegalovirus exposure and HLA in healthy donors. PCR involved 60 Vbeta and 13 Jbeta primers. TCRdb's copy holds only in-frame clones and misses some; the assay was immunoSEQ multiplex PCR. In the table there are about 130,000 clones, 75% to 85% of which are singletons. The source material was PBMCs. Source of these receptors: a male donor in good health and CMV-seropositive.

CDR3 loop: CASSLDTSASSYNEQFF. CDR3 DNA: TGTGCCAGCAGTCTCGATACTAGCGCGAGCTCCTACAATGAGCAGTTCTTC. The rearrangement joins TRBV28 to TRBJ2-1, with 7 nucleotides matching TRBD2. The CDR3 runs 17 residues. Germline V gene sequence: CDR1 MDHEN, CDR2 SYDVKM. V lost 5 bases and J lost 0; bases outside the gene matches: 10.

The DNA of the CDR3 is TGTAGTAGCTACAGGGGAACCACAGATACGCAGTATTTT. Its translation is CSSYRGTTDTQYF. The V and J genes are TRBV2 and TRBJ2-3; TRBD1 agrees at 7 bases. The V gene's germline CDR1 is SNHLY and CDR2 FYNNEI. CDR3 size: 13 residues.

This clone was seen a handful of times. V usage is TRBV5-5 and J usage is TRBJ2-7; 8 nucleotides match TRBD1. V trimming: 2 bases; J trimming: 3 bases; junction bases outside the gene matches: 7. Germline loops: CDR1 SGHKS, CDR2 YYEKEE (reference sequence). This CDR3 has 15 residues. The CDR3 nucleotides are TGTGCCAGCAGCTTCGAGGGACAGGAAATCTACGAGCAGTACTTC. Protein: CASSFEGQEIYEQYF.

This chain uses TRBV6-5 with TRBJ1-5; D is perhaps TRBD1 (6 bases). V lost 6 bases and J lost 4, with 7 bases in between. CDR3 length: 12 residues. Germline V lookup: CDR1 MNHEY, CDR2 SVGAGI. The CDR3 spells CASSRGNQPQHF. The CDR3 coding sequence is TGTGCCAGCAGCAGGGGAAATCAGCCCCAGCATTTT.

This clone was picked up one time. The V and J genes are TRBV28 and TRBJ1-1; 9 nucleotides agree with TRBD1. This CDR3 region has 15 residues. V was clipped by 3 bases and J by 4 bases; unmatched bases: 6. CDR1 is MDHEN, CDR2 SYDVKM, per germline. CDR3 sequence (DNA): TGTGCCAGCAGTTTCTGGGACAGGGTATTCACTGAAGCTTTCTTT. Amino acid sequence: CASSFWDRVFTEAFF.

This clone was observed a handful of times. The J gene is TRBJ2-4, the V gene TRBV9; 10 bases are shared with TRBD2. The CDR3 sequence is 15 residues long. Germline CDR1 SGDLS, CDR2 YYNGEE. V was pared by 4 bases and J by 6 bases, with 7 bases of the junction left unmatched. CDR3 sequence (DNA): TGTGCCAGCAGCCACAGCGGGGGGGAAACAAACATTCAGTACTTC. Protein product: CASSHSGGETNIQYF.

The rearrangement links TRBV4-1 to TRBJ2-1; tentative D call: TRBD1 (6 bases). The V gene lost 0 bases and the J gene lost 7 bases, with 19 bases spanning the gap. In germline, CDR1 is MGHRA, CDR2 YSYEKL. The CDR3 is made up of 17 amino acids. CDR3 sequence reads: CASSQDLWGRRGNEQFF. The CDR3 region has the DNA TGCGCCAGCAGCCAAGATCTCTGGGGGCGACGCGGGAATGAGCAGTTCTTC.

The chain combines TRBV12-2 with TRBJ2-7; the table gives TRBD2 as D, unverified against the DNA. TRBV12-2 is annotated as a pseudogene. The length of the CDR3 is 16 residues. In DNA, the CDR3 is TGTGCAAGTCGCTGCCGGCCAGCGGGAGGTTGTTACGAGCAGTACTTC. It is translated as CASRCRPAGGCYEQYF.

The chain joins TRBV4-2 to TRBJ1-3; D is uncertain. CDR3 length: 17 amino acids. CDR1 is LGHNA, CDR2 YNFKEQ, per germline. V was shortened by 5 bases and J by 4 bases, with 21 bases between the two germline ends. The CDR3 nucleotides are TGTGCCAGCAGCTCGTTCTTCCAGGCACTCTCGGGAAACACCATATATTTT. Its translation is CASSSFFQALSGNTIYF.

In nucleotides, the CDR3 is TGTGCCAGCAGTGATTGGGCGGGAGGAGGTGAGCAGTTCTTC. Encoded protein: CASSDWAGGGEQFF. The V and J genes are TRBV25-1 and TRBJ2-1; TRBD2 agrees at 8 bases. CDR3 length: 14 residues. Trimming cost V 3 bases and J 9 bases; bases outside gene matches: 7. Germline CDR1 reads MGHDK; CDR2 reads SYGVNS. The full variable domain, rest sourced from reference TRBV25-1 and TRBJ2-1, is EADIYQTPRYLVIGTGKKITLECSQTMGHDKMYWYQQDPGMELHLIHYSYGVNSTEKGDLSSESTVSRIRTEHFPLTLESARPSHTSQYLCASSDWAGGGEQFFGPGTRLTVL.

The J gene is TRBJ1-1, the V gene TRBV28, with a tentative D call TRBD1 (5 bases). Trimming took 6 bases from V and 11 from J, leaving 19 bases between them. CDR1 is MDHEN and CDR2 is SYDVKM in the germline V gene. The CDR3 extends over 13 amino acids. The CDR3 region has the DNA TGTGCCAGCAGCCCCACTGGGGCAGTTAGGGCTTTCTTT. The encoded protein is CASSPTGAVRAFF.

To note about this clone: Compared with germline, one end of the junction differs, possibly owing to a read error. CDR3 in amino acids: CASSPWFRTGAF. The CDR3 coding sequence is TGTGCCAGCAGCCCCTGGTTTCGTACTGGAGCCTTC. This chain uses TRBV14 with TRBJ1-2; unclear D gene. The CDR3 spans 12 residues. CDR1 and CDR2 (germline): SGHDN, FVKESK.

The chain combines TRBV9 with TRBJ1-1; D is possibly TRBD1 (5 bases). V was trimmed by 5 bases and J by 4 bases, leaving 15 bases between them. Germline V gives CDR1 SGDLS, CDR2 YYNGEE. This CDR3 spans 14 amino acids. The CDR3 DNA sequence: TGTGCCAGCAGTCGCGCTGGGGGGAGCACTGAAGCTTTCTTT. Protein: CASSRAGGSTEAFF.

This clone has just a few counts. This rearrangement joins TRBV4-3 to TRBJ2-1, with a weak D call TRBD2 (6 bases). The germline CDR1 and CDR2 sequences are LGHNA and YSLEER. CDR3 length: 13 amino acids. Trimming took 6 bases from V and 9 from J, leaving 15 bases between them. The CDR3 coding sequence is TGCGCCAGCAGTCCCCCCGGGGGTAGTGAGCAGTTCTTC. Encoded protein: CASSPPGGSEQFF.

The chain combines TRBV4-1 with TRBJ2-6; possible D gene TRBD2, 6 bases. Germline assignment: CDR1 MGHRA and CDR2 YSYEKL. Trimming cost V 0 bases and J 5 bases, with 17 bases left between them. This CDR3 has 18 residues. The CDR3 sequence: CASSQDFGGAVWANVLTF. The CDR3, as DNA: TGCGCCAGCAGCCAAGATTTCGGGGGAGCTGTTTGGGCCAACGTCCTGACTTTC.

The rearrangement links TRBV7-2 to TRBJ2-5, with D possibly being TRBD1 (5 bases). Trimming pared 5 bases from V and 4 bases from J, leaving 20 bases between. Germline CDR1 SGHTA, CDR2 FQGNSA. This CDR3 contains 16 residues. The CDR3 bases are TGTGCCAGCAGCCGATCAGGGATAAGGAACCTAGAGACCCAGTACTTC. Translation: CASSRSGIRNLETQYF.

This sequence joins TRBV11-2 and TRBJ2-5; 9 positions agree with TRBD2. V was pared by 5 bases and J by 5 bases, with 9 bases of the junction left unmatched. This CDR3 spans 15 amino acids. CDR1 is SGHAT, CDR2 FQNNGV, per germline. CDR3 in DNA: TGTGCCAGCAGCGCCATTAGCGGGAGTATGGAGACCCAGTACTTC. Protein product: CASSAISGSMETQYF.

The chain carries TRBV7-2 and TRBJ2-3, with D maybe TRBD2 (5 bases). Looked up from germline, CDR1 is SGHTA and CDR2 is FQGNSA. The CDR3 covers 15 residues. V lost 4 bases, J lost 0 bases, and 11 bases lay in between. The CDR3 reads CASSSQADSTDTQYF. CDR3 sequence (DNA): TGTGCCAGCAGCTCGCAAGCGGATAGCACAGATACGCAGTATTTT.

This clone showed up just a few times. The V call is TRBV7-9, the J call TRBJ2-2, with 7 bases aligning to TRBD1. V lost 0 bases to trimming and J lost 5 bases; unmatched junction nucleotides: 6. The CDR3 loop spans 16 amino acids. The germline V gene encodes CDR1 SEHNR and CDR2 FQNEAQ (reference sequence). The CDR3 bases are TGTGCCAGCAGCTTAGCCCGGGACAGCAGAACCGGGGAGCTGTTTTTT. This translates into CASSLARDSRTGELFF.